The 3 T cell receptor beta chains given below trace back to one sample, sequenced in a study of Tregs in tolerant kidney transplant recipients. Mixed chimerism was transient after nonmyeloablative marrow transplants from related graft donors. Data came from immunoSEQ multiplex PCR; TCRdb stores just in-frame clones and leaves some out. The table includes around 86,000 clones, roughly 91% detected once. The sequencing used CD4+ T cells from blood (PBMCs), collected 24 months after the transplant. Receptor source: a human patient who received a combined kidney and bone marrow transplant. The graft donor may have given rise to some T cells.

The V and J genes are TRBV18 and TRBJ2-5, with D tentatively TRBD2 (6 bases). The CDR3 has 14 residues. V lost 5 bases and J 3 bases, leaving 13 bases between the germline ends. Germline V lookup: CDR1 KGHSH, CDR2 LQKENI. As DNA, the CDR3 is TGTGCCAGCTCAACGGGAGTAGAAGAAGAGACCCAGTACTTC. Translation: CASSTGVEEETQYF.

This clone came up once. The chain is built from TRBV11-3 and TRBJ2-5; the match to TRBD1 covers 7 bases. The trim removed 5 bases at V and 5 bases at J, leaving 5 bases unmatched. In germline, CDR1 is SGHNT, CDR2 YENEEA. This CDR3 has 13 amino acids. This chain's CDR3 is CASSLRGRETQYF. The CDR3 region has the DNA TGTGCCAGCAGCCTTAGGGGGCGCGAGACCCAGTACTTC.

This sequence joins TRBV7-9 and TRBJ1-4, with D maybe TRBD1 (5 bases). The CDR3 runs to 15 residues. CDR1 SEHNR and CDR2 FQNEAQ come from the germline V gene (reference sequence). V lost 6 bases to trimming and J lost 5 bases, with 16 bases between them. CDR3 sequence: CASSSPGTDNEKLFF. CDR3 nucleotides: TGTGCCAGCAGTTCACCCGGGACTGACAATGAAAAACTGTTTTTT.